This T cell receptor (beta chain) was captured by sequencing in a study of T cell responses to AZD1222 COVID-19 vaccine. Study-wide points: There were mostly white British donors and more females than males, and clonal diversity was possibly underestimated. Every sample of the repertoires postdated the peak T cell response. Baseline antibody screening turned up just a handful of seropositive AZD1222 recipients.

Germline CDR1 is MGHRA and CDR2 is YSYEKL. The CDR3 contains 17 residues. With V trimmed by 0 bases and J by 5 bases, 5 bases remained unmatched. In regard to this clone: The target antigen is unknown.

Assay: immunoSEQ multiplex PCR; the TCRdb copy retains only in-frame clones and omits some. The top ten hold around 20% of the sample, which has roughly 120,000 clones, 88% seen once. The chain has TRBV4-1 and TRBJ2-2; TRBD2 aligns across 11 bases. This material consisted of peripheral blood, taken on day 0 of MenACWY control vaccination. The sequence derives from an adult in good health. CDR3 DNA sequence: TGCGCCAGCAGCCAAGAAGTGCTAGCGGGAGGTACCGGGGAGCTGTTTTTT. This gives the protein CASSQEVLAGGTGELFF.